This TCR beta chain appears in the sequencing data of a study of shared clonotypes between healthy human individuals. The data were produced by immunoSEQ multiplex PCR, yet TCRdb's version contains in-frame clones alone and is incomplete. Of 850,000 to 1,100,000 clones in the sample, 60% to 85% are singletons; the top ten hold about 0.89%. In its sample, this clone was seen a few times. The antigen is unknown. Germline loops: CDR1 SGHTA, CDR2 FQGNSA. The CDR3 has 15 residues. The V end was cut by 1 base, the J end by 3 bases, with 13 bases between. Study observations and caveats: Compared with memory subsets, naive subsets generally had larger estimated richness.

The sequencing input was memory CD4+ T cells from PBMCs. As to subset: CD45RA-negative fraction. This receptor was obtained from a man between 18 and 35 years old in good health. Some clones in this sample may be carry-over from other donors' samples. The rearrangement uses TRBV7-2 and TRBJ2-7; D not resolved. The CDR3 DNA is TGTGCCAGCAGCTTAGGCGCCTTACCCAACTACGAGCAGTACTTC. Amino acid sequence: CASSLGALPNYEQYF.